This entry describes one T cell receptor (beta chain). Its antigen is not known. These data are taken from a study of shared clonotypes between healthy human individuals. Study-wide results and limits: A reduction in generation probabilities was seen for non-shared clonotypes relative to those shared by all four donors. Sharing across four donors was highest in naive CD4 (around 5%) and lowest in memory CD8 (0.4%).

This CDR3 is built from 15 residues. The V end was cut by 6 bases, the J end by 0 bases, with 15 bases between. Germline lookup yields CDR1 SGHAT and CDR2 FQNNGV. Sequencing used immunoSEQ multiplex PCR; TCRdb keeps in-frame clones, though not all of them. The profile shows more than 2 million clones, about 93% of them singletons. Naive CD8 cells lacked CD45RO, underwent positive selection for CCR7 and left out terminally differentiated effector memory CD45RA+ cells. The sample comprised naive CD8+ T cells from PBMCs. The receptor's source is a man between 18 and 29 years old in good health. Some clones in this sample may be carry-over from other donors' samples. The chain is built from TRBV11-2 and TRBJ2-7, with D perhaps TRBD2 (5 bases). CDR3 amino acids: CASSLLLGSSYEQYF. CDR3 coding DNA: TGTGCCAGCAGTCTCCTTTTGGGGAGCTCCTACGAGCAGTACTTC.